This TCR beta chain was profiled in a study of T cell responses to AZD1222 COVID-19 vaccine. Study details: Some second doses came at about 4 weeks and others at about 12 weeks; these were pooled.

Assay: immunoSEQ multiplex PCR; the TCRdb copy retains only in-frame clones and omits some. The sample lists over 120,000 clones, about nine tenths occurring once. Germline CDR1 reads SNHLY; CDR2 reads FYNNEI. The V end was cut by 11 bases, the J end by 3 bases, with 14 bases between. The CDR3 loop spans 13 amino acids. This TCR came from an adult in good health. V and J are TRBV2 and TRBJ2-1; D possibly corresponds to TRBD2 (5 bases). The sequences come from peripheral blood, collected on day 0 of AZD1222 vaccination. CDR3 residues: CAVKRGYYNEQFF. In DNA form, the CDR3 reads TGTGCCGTCAAACGGGGATACTACAATGAGCAGTTCTTC.